This TCR beta chain is drawn from a study of blood T cell repertoires in COVID-19. Overall study: Acute and convalescent COVID-19 samples came from the United States, Italy and Spain.

This clone turned up a few times. Per the study methods: Reference gene primer amplification in the assay estimated nucleated cell counts. Generated by immunoSEQ multiplex PCR, the TCRdb table keeps only in-frame clones and is missing some. V, J and clone size are those of that table, while D and trimming were read from the DNA. In the table there are about 90,000 clones, roughly 86% of which are singletons. The sequenced sample was peripheral blood. The clonotype comes from a human donor in a cohort sampled during active COVID-19.

CDR3 DNA: TGTGCCAGCAGCTTGGGTAGGGACTCTGGCTACACCTTC. Protein sequence: CASSLGRDSGYTF. The chain recombines TRBV5-4 with TRBJ1-2, with a weak D call TRBD1 (5 bases). V lost 0 bases and J 7 bases, leaving 10 bases between the germline ends. CDR3 length equals 13 residues. Germline CDR1 is SGHNT and CDR2 is YYREEE (reference sequence).